One and the same sample provided the 14 T cell receptor beta chains below, sequenced in a study of blood T cell repertoires in COVID-19. Profiled with immunoSEQ multiplex PCR; TCRdb holds only in-frame clones, not every one. The sample contains almost 400,000 clones, roughly 88% of which appear only once. Input material: PBMCs or T cells enriched from blood (not recorded which). Receptors originate from a woman in her twenties or thirties with acute COVID-19.

Turning to this clone: Other nucleotide sequences in the sample specify the same CDR3. This chain uses TRBV18 with TRBJ1-1, with a weak D call TRBD1 (5 bases). The length of the CDR3 is 13 residues. Trimming stripped 2 bases from V and 4 bases from J, with 8 bases between. From germline, CDR1 is KGHSH and CDR2 LQKENI. CDR3 DNA: TGTGCCAGCTCACCAGGGGGGAGCACTGAAGCTTTCTTT. The encoded protein is CASSPGGSTEAFF.

This chain joins TRBV10-3 and TRBJ1-1; 8 positions agree with TRBD1. The CDR3 runs to 14 residues. Germline V gene sequence: CDR1 ENHRY, CDR2 SYGVKD. The trim removed 11 bases at V and 1 base at J, leaving 9 bases unmatched. CDR3 sequence: CAATGAVPNTEAFF. In DNA form, the CDR3 reads TGTGCCGCGACAGGGGCCGTCCCGAACACTGAAGCTTTCTTT.

This clone was seen a single time. The V call is TRBV29-1, the J call TRBJ2-1; D possibly corresponds to TRBD1 (6 bases). The CDR3 has 13 amino acids. CDR1 and CDR2 (germline): SQVTM, ANQGSEA. Trimming removed 4 bases from V and 6 bases from J, with 13 bases in between. The CDR3 DNA follows: TGCAGCGTTGGGTGGGGGCTAGCCAATGAGCAGTTCTTC. Translation gives CSVGWGLANEQFF.

V usage is TRBV14 and J usage is TRBJ1-1, with D possibly being TRBD1 (5 bases). The germline gives CDR1 SGHDN, CDR2 FVKESK. Trimming left V 1 base short and J 9 bases short, with 12 bases between. The CDR3 is made up of 13 amino acids. CDR3 DNA sequence: TGTGCCAGCAGCCAAGGGATGCGGGGACAAGCTTTCTTT. It encodes CASSQGMRGQAFF. Filled out from reference TRBV14 and TRBJ1-1, the complete variable domain reads EAGVTQFPSHSVIEKGQTVTLRCDPISGHDNLYWYRRVMGKEIKFLLHFVKESKQDESGMPNNRFLAERTGGTYSTLKVQPAELEDSGVYFCASSQGMRGQAFFGQGTRLTVV.

The chain joins TRBV5-1 to TRBJ1-1, with 7 bases identical to TRBD1. The germline V gene encodes CDR1 SGHRS and CDR2 YFSETQ. The CDR3 spans 14 residues. V lost 6 bases to trimming and J lost 1 base; unmatched junction nucleotides: 6. The CDR3 spells CASNLGQPNTEAFF. The CDR3 DNA sequence: TGCGCCAGCAACCTGGGACAGCCGAACACTGAAGCTTTCTTT.

This sequence joins TRBV12-5 and TRBJ2-2; no firm D call. This CDR3 comprises 13 residues. V was shortened by 1 base and J by 6 bases, with 6 bases between the two germline ends. Germline loops: CDR1 LGHNT, CDR2 FRNRAP. The CDR3 nucleotides are TGTGCTAGTGGTTTGGACCAGGCCGGGGAGCTGTTTTTT. It translates to CASGLDQAGELFF.

The rearrangement joins TRBV6-2 or TRBV6-3 to TRBJ1-3; 8 nucleotides align to TRBD1. V gave up 6 bases and J gave up 7 bases; unmatched junction bases: 5. The CDR3 is 13 residues long. Germline V gives CDR1 MNHEY, CDR2 SVGEGT. As DNA, the CDR3 is TGTGCCAGCAGCGCGGACAGGGTTAACACCATATATTTT. This sequence encodes CASSADRVNTIYF.

The V gene is TRBV27, the J gene TRBJ1-6, with D unresolved. The CDR3 is made up of 16 amino acids. The V gene's germline CDR1 is MNHEY and CDR2 SMNVEV (reference sequence). V was shortened by 7 bases and J by 0 bases, with 13 bases between the two germline ends. The chain's CDR3 is CASTRRGNSYNSPLHF. The CDR3 DNA sequence: TGTGCCAGCACCAGGCGGGGAAACTCCTATAATTCACCCCTCCACTTT.

V gene TRBV21-1 combines with J gene TRBJ1-6. TRBV21-1 represents a pseudogene. CDR3 size: 20 residues. The chain's CDR3 is CASKEGKGDARSSYNSPLHF. The CDR3 region has the DNA TGTGCCAGCAAGGAGGGAAAAGGGGACGCAAGGAGCTCCTATAATTCACCCCTCCACTTT.

In this sample, this clone turned up a few times. For the CDR3, the DNA is TGTGCCAGCAGTGATACGAACAGGGCCCCAGTGGGGGCTTTCTTT. It is translated as CASSDTNRAPVGAFF. The chain is built from TRBV25-1 and TRBJ1-1; a possible D gene is TRBD1 (6 bases). The V end lost 3 bases, the J end lost 11 bases, and 22 bases lay between the germline ends. The length of the CDR3 is 15 residues. The V gene's germline CDR1 is MGHDK and CDR2 SYGVNS.

The chain carries TRBV30 and TRBJ1-1; 8 bases map to TRBD1. Looked up from germline, CDR1 is GTSNPN and CDR2 is SVGIG (reference sequence). The length of the CDR3 is 15 residues. V was pared by 2 bases and J by 5 bases, with 10 bases of the junction left unmatched. The CDR3 sequence is CAWSYTRGQRTEAFF. The DNA for the CDR3 is TGTGCCTGGAGTTATACCAGGGGGCAGAGGACTGAAGCTTTCTTT. The full variable domain, in which reference TRBV30 and TRBJ1-1 provide the parts outside the CDR3, is SQTIHQWPATLVQPVGSPLSLECTVEGTSNPNLYWYRQAAGRGLQLLFYSVGIGQISSEVPQNLSASRPQDRQFILSSKKLLLSDSGFYLCAWSYTRGQRTEAFFGQGTRLTVV.

The J gene is TRBJ1-4, the V gene TRBV3-1 (or the pseudogene TRBV3-2); D gene ambiguous. Trimming removed 3 bases from V and 4 bases from J, with 9 bases in between. CDR1 is LGHDT, CDR2 YNNKEL, per germline (reference sequence). This CDR3 is 14 amino acids long. CDR3: CASSQTRNNEKLFF. The CDR3 DNA sequence: TGTGCCAGCAGCCAGACAAGAAATAATGAAAAACTGTTTTTT.

V usage is TRBV6-6 and J usage is TRBJ1-1; D is perhaps TRBD1 (5 bases). CDR1 is MNHNY and CDR2 is SVGAGI in the germline V gene (reference sequence). CDR3 length equals 13 residues. Trimming left V 5 bases short and J 5 bases short, with 12 bases between. The CDR3 reads CASSDLRGTEAFF. The CDR3 nucleotides are TGTGCCAGCAGTGACCTCCGGGGGACTGAAGCTTTCTTT.

The table lists this clone with a count of one. The CDR3 reads CASAAGRGSTDTQYF. The CDR3 DNA is TGTGCCAGTGCCGCAGGTCGAGGGAGCACAGATACGCAGTATTTT. The chain carries TRBV19 and TRBJ2-3; possibly TRBD2 for D (5 bases). This CDR3 contains 15 residues. Germline V gives CDR1 LNHDA, CDR2 SQIVND (reference sequence). V was cut by 8 bases and J by 0 bases, with 15 bases left in between.